This TCR beta chain was recorded in a study of beta chain features in type 1 diabetes. Findings and caveats of the study: Cells expressing TCR highly could be over-represented by cDNA sequencing. The naive, central memory and Treg TCRB repertoires showed an apparent similarity that was greater among patients than among healthy donors.

The length of the CDR3 is 13 residues. Between the trimmed V and J ends, which lost 6 bases and 4 bases, there was a span of 12 bases. CDR1 and CDR2 (germline): MDHEN, SYDVKM. The sequenced template was cDNA made from the entire isolated RNA. Measured with immunoSEQ multiplex PCR; TCRdb has only the in-frame clones, and not every one. The sample has 130,000 to 150,000 clones; 6.5% to 8.5% are singletons. This clone was counted only a few times. Its antigen is unknown. This chain uses TRBV28 with TRBJ1-1; TRBD1 might be the D (6 bases). The sample consisted of central memory CD4+ T cells from blood. The sequence was collected from a woman aged 30 to 39 in good health. This CDR3 reads CASRAQGRTEAFF. CDR3 in DNA: TGTGCCAGCAGAGCACAGGGACGCACTGAAGCTTTCTTT.